The 25 T cell receptor beta chains given below trace back to one sample, sequenced in a study of chemoradiotherapy in HPV16-positive cancers. Libraries were prepared by immunoSEQ multiplex PCR; TCRdb keeps only in-frame clonotypes and omits some of them. This table has 25,000 to 40,000 clones, roughly nine tenths appearing once. The material sequenced was blood, taken from a patient who underwent chemoradiotherapy. Every receptor here comes from a human donor with HPV-associated anogenital cancer.

The V call is TRBV18, the J call TRBJ2-7; 11 bases align to TRBD2. Germline V CDR1 and CDR2: KGHSH, LQKENI. The CDR3 length is 17 residues. With 2 bases clipped from V and 4 bases from J, the junction kept 10 bases outside the gene matches. This chain's CDR3 is CASSPVAASGRRYEQYF. The CDR3 DNA follows: TGTGCCAGCTCACCAGTCGCGGCTAGCGGGAGGCGTTACGAGCAGTACTTC. Full variable domain (outside the CDR3, taken from reference TRBV18 and TRBJ2-7): NAGVMQNPRHLVRRRGQEARLRCSPMKGHSHVYWYRQLPEEGLKFMVYLQKENIIDESGMPKERFSAEFPKEGPSILRIQQVVRGDSAAYFCASSPVAASGRRYEQYFGPGTRLTVT.

The CDR3 protein is CASSGGDRGLSPLHF. The CDR3 bases are TGCGCCAGCTCTGGCGGCGACAGGGGGCTATCACCCCTCCACTTT. V usage is TRBV10-2 and J usage is TRBJ1-6; 10 bases align to TRBD1. V lost 8 bases to trimming and J lost 10 bases; unmatched junction nucleotides: 11. CDR1 is WSHSY and CDR2 is SAAADI in the germline V gene. There are 15 residues in the CDR3.

The chain joins TRBV15 to TRBJ2-7; TRBD2 is a possible D gene (6 bases). V lost 0 bases and J lost 2, with 8 bases in between. Looked up from germline, CDR1 is LNHNV and CDR2 is YYDKDF (reference sequence). CDR3 size: 14 residues. CDR3 DNA: TGTGCCACCAGCAGAGAGGGAGGTACCTACGAGCAGTACTTC. This translates into CATSREGGTYEQYF.

CDR3 protein: CASSGGYGYTF. CDR3 coding DNA: TGTGCCAGCAGTGGGGGCTATGGCTACACCTTC. The gene calls are TRBV28 and TRBJ1-2, with D possibly being TRBD1 (5 bases). Per the germline V gene, CDR1 is MDHEN and CDR2 is SYDVKM. The V end lost 5 bases, the J end lost 4 bases, and 5 bases lay between the germline ends. The CDR3 has 11 amino acids.

This chain links TRBV7-2 with TRBJ2-7; 14 positions agree with TRBD2. The CDR3 runs to 15 residues. Looked up from germline, CDR1 is SGHTA and CDR2 is FQGNSA. V was pared by 5 bases and J by 7 bases, with 7 bases of the junction left unmatched. In DNA form, the CDR3 reads TGTGCCAGCAGCCCGACTAGCGGGAGGGCCGGAGAGCAGTACTTC. It is translated as CASSPTSGRAGEQYF.

The chain couples TRBV5-8 to TRBJ1-4, with TRBD1 matching over 7 bases. The germline CDR1 and CDR2 sequences are SGHTS and YDEGEE. The V segment lost 4 bases and the J segment 5 bases; nucleotides outside the gene matches: 5. The CDR3 is made up of 14 amino acids. This chain's CDR3 is CASSVGQRNEKLFF. DNA for the CDR3: TGTGCCAGCAGCGTGGGACAGAGAAATGAAAAACTGTTTTTT.

The chain joins TRBV7-2 to TRBJ2-7; 7 bases match TRBD1. Trimming cost V 5 bases and J 3 bases; bases outside gene matches: 10. Germline V gene lookup returns CDR1 SGHTA and CDR2 FQGNSA. The CDR3 has 15 residues. CDR3 bases: TGTGCCAGCAGCACCTATGGGACAGACGGCTACGAGCAGTACTTC. Amino acids: CASSTYGTDGYEQYF.

The chain couples TRBV5-1 to TRBJ1-1, with 8 bases fitting TRBD1. In germline, CDR1 is SGHRS, CDR2 YFSETQ. The CDR3 consists of 16 residues. The junction had 8 bases not matched to a gene; V was cut back by 4 bases and J by 0 bases. This chain's CDR3 is CASSPWTGRVNTEAFF. Written as DNA, the CDR3 is TGCGCCAGCAGCCCCTGGACAGGGCGGGTGAACACTGAAGCTTTCTTT.

This rearrangement joins TRBV5-1 to TRBJ2-3; D is possibly TRBD2 (6 bases). Germline V lookup: CDR1 SGHRS, CDR2 YFSETQ. CDR3 size: 16 residues. Trimming removed 0 bases from V and 0 bases from J, with 11 bases in between. CDR3 amino acids: CASSLVGGPSTDTQYF. CDR3 sequence (DNA): TGCGCCAGCAGCTTGGTGGGGGGACCCAGCACAGATACGCAGTATTTT.

The genes are TRBV2 and TRBJ1-1, with 9 bases fitting TRBD1. Germline V CDR1 and CDR2: SNHLY, FYNNEI. The CDR3 totals 14 residues. The junction had 6 bases not matched to a gene; V was cut back by 4 bases and J by 6 bases. The CDR3 sequence is CASSGRQGDAEAFF. CDR3 coding DNA: TGTGCCAGCAGTGGACGACAGGGGGACGCTGAAGCTTTCTTT.

The chain is built from TRBV6-5 and TRBJ2-5, with 7 bases that match TRBD1. After removal of 0 bases from V and 4 bases from J, the junction contained 2 bases not matched to a gene. Looked up from germline, CDR1 is MNHEY and CDR2 is SVGAGI. The CDR3 length is 14 residues. The CDR3 loop is CASSYSTGRETQYF. The CDR3 DNA follows: TGTGCCAGCAGTTACTCGACAGGGCGAGAGACCCAGTACTTC.

For the CDR3, the DNA is TGTGCCAGTAGTATGGGACAGGGGTCGGCCGGGGAGCTGTTTTTT. It is translated as CASSMGQGSAGELFF. The gene calls are TRBV19 and TRBJ2-2, with TRBD1 matching 10 bases. The germline V gene encodes CDR1 LNHDA and CDR2 SQIVND (reference sequence). The CDR3 extends over 15 amino acids. The J segment lost 6 bases and the V segment lost 3 bases, leaving 4 bases of the junction unmatched.

This chain uses TRBV19 with TRBJ2-7; no definite D call. Trimming left V 8 bases short and J 2 bases short, with 16 bases between. Germline CDR1 and CDR2: LNHDA and SQIVND (reference sequence). There are 14 residues in the CDR3. CDR3 in DNA: TGTGCCAGTGAAGACTGGGGAAGACCCTACGAGCAGTACTTC. Residues: CASEDWGRPYEQYF.

V gene TRBV7-9 combines with J gene TRBJ1-2; no clear D gene. CDR1 and CDR2 (germline): SEHNR, FQNEAQ (reference sequence). Trimming took 2 bases from V and 8 from J, leaving 12 bases between them. CDR3 length: 13 amino acids. Here the CDR3 reads CASSLPTSVGYTF. CDR3 nucleotide sequence: TGTGCCAGCAGCTTACCGACCTCGGTGGGCTACACCTTC. Drawing the rest from reference TRBV7-9 and TRBJ1-2, the complete variable domain is DTGVSQNPRHKITKRGQNVTFRCDPISEHNRLYWYRQTLGQGPEFLTYFQNEAQLEKSRLLSDRFSAERPKGSFSTLEIQRTEQGDSAMYLCASSLPTSVGYTFGSGTRLTVV.

The chain joins TRBV18 to TRBJ2-1; TRBD2 matches 15 bases. CDR1 KGHSH and CDR2 LQKENI come from the germline V gene. The CDR3 totals 17 residues. Trimming removed 4 bases from V and 7 bases from J; junction bases left unmatched: 8. The CDR3 loop reads CASSRTSGGANANEQFF. The CDR3 DNA sequence: TGTGCCAGCTCACGGACTAGCGGGGGGGCGAATGCGAATGAGCAGTTCTTC.

About this clone itself: Within the sample, other DNA sequences also encode this same CDR3. The chain recombines TRBV5-4 with TRBJ1-2; 7 nucleotides line up with TRBD1. This CDR3 region has 14 residues. V trimming: 0 bases; J trimming: 3 bases; junction bases outside the gene matches: 2. Germline V CDR1 and CDR2: SGHNT, YYREEE (reference sequence). The CDR3 DNA sequence: TGTGCCAGCAGCTTGGGTGACAGGGACTATGGCTACACCTTC. It is translated as CASSLGDRDYGYTF.

The chain links TRBV4-1 to TRBJ1-1; D is unclear. In germline, CDR1 is MGHRA, CDR2 YSYEKL. Trimming pared 1 base from V and 1 base from J, leaving 10 bases between. This CDR3 has 15 residues. CDR3 region: CASSQGPRGNTEAFF. The DNA of the CDR3 is TGCGCCAGCAGCCAAGGACCCCGGGGGAACACTGAAGCTTTCTTT.

This chain uses TRBV9 with TRBJ1-2, with a possible D match to TRBD1 (5 bases). Trimming removed 0 bases from V and 5 bases from J, with 14 bases in between. The CDR3 loop spans 15 amino acids. The germline CDR1 and CDR2 sequences are SGDLS and YYNGEE. CDR3 coding DNA: TGTGCCAGCAGCGTAGCTGACAGTCAGGAGTATGGCTACACCTTC. It translates to CASSVADSQEYGYTF. Full variable domain (missing parts from reference TRBV9 and TRBJ1-2): DSGVTQTPKHLITATGQRVTLRCSPRSGDLSVYWYQQSLDQGLQFLIQYYNGEERAKGNILERFSAQQFPDLHSELNLSSLELGDSALYFCASSVADSQEYGYTFGSGTRLTVV.

V usage is TRBV6-6 and J usage is TRBJ2-5; 7 positions match TRBD1. J lost 1 base, V lost 5 bases, and 1 base had no gene match. The germline gives CDR1 MNHNY, CDR2 SVGAGI (reference sequence). The CDR3 has 13 residues. The CDR3 region is CASSTGVQETQYF. Written as DNA, the CDR3 is TGTGCCAGCAGTACAGGGGTCCAAGAGACCCAGTACTTC.

J is TRBJ2-7 and V is TRBV7-2, with D perhaps TRBD2 (6 bases). This CDR3 has 16 amino acids. From germline, CDR1 is SGHTA and CDR2 FQGNSA. The V end lost 0 bases, the J end lost 1 base, and 13 bases lay between the germline ends. The chain's CDR3 is CASSLALAGRSYEQYF. As DNA, the CDR3 is TGTGCCAGCAGCTTAGCCCTGGCAGGGAGGTCCTACGAGCAGTACTTC.

This clone has just one count. The chain joins TRBV12-5 to TRBJ2-7, with D possibly TRBD1 on 6 matching bases. The CDR3 loop spans 13 amino acids. Germline-derived CDR1 and CDR2 are LGHNT and FRNRAP. The V end lost 4 bases, the J end lost 3 bases, and 10 bases lay between the germline ends. The CDR3 spells CASGSPDSYEQYF. The CDR3 bases are TGTGCTAGTGGTTCTCCGGACAGCTACGAGCAGTACTTC.

CDR3 amino acids: CASSLGRTYEQYF. Written as DNA, the CDR3 is TGTGCCAGCAGCTTAGGGAGAACCTACGAGCAGTACTTC. The rearrangement uses TRBV7-6 and TRBJ2-7; D not resolved. The V gene lost 1 base and the J gene lost 2 bases, with 6 bases spanning the gap. The CDR3 is 13 amino acids. Germline lookup yields CDR1 SGHVS and CDR2 FNYEAQ.

The DNA for the CDR3 is TGCGCCAGCAGCGCCGGGGGGAAGGGGCAAGCTTTCTTT. Translating it yields CASSAGGKGQAFF. The rearrangement joins TRBV5-1 to TRBJ1-1, with D possibly being TRBD1 (5 bases). The CDR3 extends over 13 amino acids. Germline CDR1 is SGHRS and CDR2 is YFSETQ. V shed 4 bases and J shed 9 bases, with 16 bases lying between them. The variable domain in full, completed from reference TRBV5-1 and TRBJ1-1, reads KAGVTQTPRYLIKTRGQQVTLSCSPISGHRSVSWYQQTPGQGLQFLFEYFSETQRNKGNFPGRFSGRQFSNSRSEMNVSTLELGDSALYLCASSAGGKGQAFFGQGTRLTVV.

The chain links TRBV6-5 to TRBJ2-7, with D possibly called TRBD1 or TRBD2 (6 bases each). This CDR3 has 12 residues. V lost 6 bases, J lost 7 bases, and 13 bases lay in between. From germline, CDR1 is MNHEY and CDR2 SVGAGI. The CDR3 reads CASSNRAGEQYF. Written as DNA, the CDR3 is TGTGCCAGCAGCAACAGGGCGGGGGAGCAGTACTTC.

This chain joins TRBV11-3 and TRBJ2-2, with D possibly TRBD1 on 5 matching bases. CDR3 length: 16 amino acids. V was trimmed by 4 bases and J by 1 base, leaving 13 bases between them. The germline gives CDR1 SGHNT, CDR2 YENEEA. DNA for the CDR3: TGTGCCAGCAGCTCGTGGACATCCCTGAACACCGGGGAGCTGTTTTTT. Its translation is CASSSWTSLNTGELFF.